The 9 T cell receptor beta chains listed next were all sequenced from one sample in a study of T cells in Graves' hyperthyroidism and ophthalmopathy. Researchers took RNA transcripts and amplified the TCR beta CDR3 regions from them. Initially, a first-round RT-PCR of the TCR CDR3 employed the HTBI primer set. One entry per CDR3 protein results from TCRdb running MiXCR on the multiplex PCR reads. The repertoire holds hundreds of thousands of distinct CDR3 sequences, about 14% seen once, with about 9.4% in the top ten. What was sequenced was blood. The receptors shown here come from a woman younger than 30 with Graves' hyperthyroidism.

There are many counts of this clonotype. The genes are TRBV11-2 and TRBJ2-2, with 7 bases aligning to TRBD2. The V and J ends lost 3 bases and 8 bases, in that order; junction bases with no gene match: 6. Germline V gene lookup returns CDR1 SGHAT and CDR2 FQNNGV. CDR3 length: 14 amino acids. CDR3 residues: CASSFLAVAGELFF. In nucleotides, the CDR3 is TGTGCCAGCAGCTTCCTAGCGGTAGCAGGGGAGCTGTTTTTT.

This clonotype was seen many times. The gene calls are TRBV27 and TRBJ1-1, with D uncertain. V was cut by 3 bases and J by 3 bases, with 11 bases left in between. Germline lookup yields CDR1 MNHEY and CDR2 SMNVEV (reference sequence). The CDR3 has 14 amino acids. CDR3 sequence (DNA): TGTGCCAGCAGTTTGACTGGGTGGGACACTGAAGCTTTCTTT. Residues: CASSLTGWDTEAFF.

The CDR3 DNA reads TGCGCCAGCAGTAAACAGGGACCTAACTATGGCTACACCTTC. This codes for CASSKQGPNYGYTF. The chain has TRBV10-2 and TRBJ1-2, with D maybe TRBD1 (6 bases). V was cut by 5 bases and J by 0 bases, with 10 bases left in between. The length of the CDR3 is 14 residues. CDR1 and CDR2 (germline): WSHSY, SAAADI.

V usage is TRBV4-1 and J usage is TRBJ2-7; 8 bases agree with TRBD1. This CDR3 is built from 17 residues. V dropped 3 bases and J dropped 0; count of bases not matched to a gene: 10. Germline V gene data show CDR1 as MGHRA and CDR2 as YSYEKL. CDR3 coding DNA: TGCGCCAGCAGCCAGCAACCAGGGGGCTCCCTCTCCTACGAGCAGTACTTC. Its protein is CASSQQPGGSLSYEQYF.

This clonotype was seen ten or more times. This rearrangement joins TRBV11-2 to TRBJ2-5; D gene uncertain. V lost 4 bases and J 5 bases, leaving 11 bases between the germline ends. The CDR3 consists of 13 residues. Germline lookup yields CDR1 SGHAT and CDR2 FQNNGV. For the CDR3, the DNA is TGTGCCAGCAGCTACGACCTGGTTGAGACCCAGTACTTC. It is translated as CASSYDLVETQYF.

This clonotype turned up a few times. The chain links TRBV5-1 to TRBJ2-7; 8 bases map to TRBD2. J gave up 1 base and V 7 bases, and 7 bases lay outside the gene matches. From germline, CDR1 is SGHRS and CDR2 YFSETQ. The CDR3 is 14 residues long. CDR3 nucleotide sequence: TGCGCCAGCGGATGGACTAGCACGTCCTACGAGCAGTACTTC. Translation: CASGWTSTSYEQYF.

The V gene is TRBV19, the J gene TRBJ1-1; no firm D call. This CDR3 is built from 12 residues. Germline assignment: CDR1 LNHDA and CDR2 SQIVND (reference sequence). V lost 9 bases, J lost 0 bases, and 8 bases lay in between. The CDR3 spells CASHHLNTEAFF. In DNA, the CDR3 is TGTGCCAGCCACCACCTGAACACTGAAGCTTTCTTT.

This clonotype was recorded many times. V and J are TRBV2 and TRBJ2-7; TRBD2 matches at 14 bases. CDR3 length equals 15 residues. In germline, CDR1 is SNHLY, CDR2 FYNNEI. Trimming at V came to 8 bases and at J to 3 bases, leaving 6 bases not matched to a gene. Here the CDR3 reads CASGLAGGPYYEQYF. The CDR3 DNA reads TGTGCCAGCGGACTAGCGGGAGGCCCCTACTACGAGCAGTACTTC.

In this sample, this clonotype turned up a few times. The chain has TRBV7-9 and TRBJ1-2; no firm D call. The CDR3 is 13 amino acids. Germline V gene lookup returns CDR1 SEHNR and CDR2 FQNEAQ (reference sequence). Between the trimmed V and J ends, which lost 5 bases and 6 bases, there was a span of 13 bases. CDR3 nucleotide sequence: TGTGCCAGCAGCCTGCCGACGAGGGATGGCTACACCTTC. As protein: CASSLPTRDGYTF.